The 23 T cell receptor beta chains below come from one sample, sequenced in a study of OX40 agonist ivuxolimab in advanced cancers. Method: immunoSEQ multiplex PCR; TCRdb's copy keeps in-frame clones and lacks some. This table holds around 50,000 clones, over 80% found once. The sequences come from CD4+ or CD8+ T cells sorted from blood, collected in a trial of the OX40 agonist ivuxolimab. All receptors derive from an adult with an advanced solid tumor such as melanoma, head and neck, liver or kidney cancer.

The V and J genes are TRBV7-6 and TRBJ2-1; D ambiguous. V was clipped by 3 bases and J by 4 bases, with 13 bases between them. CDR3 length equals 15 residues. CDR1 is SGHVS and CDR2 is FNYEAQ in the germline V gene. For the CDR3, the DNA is TGTGCCAGCAGCTTTTCTCGCTTGTCGTACAATGAGCAGTTCTTC. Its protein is CASSFSRLSYNEQFF. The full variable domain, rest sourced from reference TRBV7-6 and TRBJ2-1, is GAGVSQSPRYKVTKRGQDVALRCDPISGHVSLYWYRQALGQGPEFLTYFNYEAQQDKSGLPNDRFSAERPEGSISTLTIQRTEQRDSAMYRCASSFSRLSYNEQFFGPGTRLTVL.

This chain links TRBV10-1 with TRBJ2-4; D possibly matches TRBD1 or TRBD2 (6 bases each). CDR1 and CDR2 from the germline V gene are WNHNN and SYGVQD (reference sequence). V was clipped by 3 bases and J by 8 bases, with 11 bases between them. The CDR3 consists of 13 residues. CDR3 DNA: TGCGCCAGCAGTGAAGGGGGGCAGGACATTCAGTACTTC. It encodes CASSEGGQDIQYF.

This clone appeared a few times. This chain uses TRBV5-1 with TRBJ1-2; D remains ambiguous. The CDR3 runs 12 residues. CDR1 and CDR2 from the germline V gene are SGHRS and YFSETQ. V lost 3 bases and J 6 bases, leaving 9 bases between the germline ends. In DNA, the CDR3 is TGCGCCAGCAGCTGGAGCAGCCATGGCTACACCTTC. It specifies CASSWSSHGYTF.

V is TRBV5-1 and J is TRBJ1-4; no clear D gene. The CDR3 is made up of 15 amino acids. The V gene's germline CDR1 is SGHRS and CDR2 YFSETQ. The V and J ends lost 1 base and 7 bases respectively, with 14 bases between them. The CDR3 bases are TGCGCCAGCAGCTTGACGGCCTCAAAGGGTGAAAAACTGTTTTTT. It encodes CASSLTASKGEKLFF.

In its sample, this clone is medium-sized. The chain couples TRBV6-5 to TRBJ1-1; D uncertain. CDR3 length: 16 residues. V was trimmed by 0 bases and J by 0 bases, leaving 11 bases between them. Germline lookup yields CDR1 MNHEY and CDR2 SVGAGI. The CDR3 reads CASSYSTYNLNTEAFF. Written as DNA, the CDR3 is TGTGCCAGCAGTTACTCGACATACAATCTGAACACTGAAGCTTTCTTT.

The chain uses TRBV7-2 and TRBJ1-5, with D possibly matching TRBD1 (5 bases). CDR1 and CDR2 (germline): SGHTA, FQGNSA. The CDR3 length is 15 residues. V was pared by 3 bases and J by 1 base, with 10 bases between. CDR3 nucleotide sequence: TGTGCCAGCAGCTTCGACAGTTCGAGCAATCAGCCCCAGCATTTT. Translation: CASSFDSSSNQPQHF.

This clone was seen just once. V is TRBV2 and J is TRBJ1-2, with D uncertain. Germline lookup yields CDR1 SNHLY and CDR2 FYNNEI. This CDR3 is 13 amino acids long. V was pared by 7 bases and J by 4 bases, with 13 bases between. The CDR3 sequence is CASTTTGVYGYTF. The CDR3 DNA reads TGTGCCAGCACCACCACGGGAGTCTATGGCTACACCTTC.

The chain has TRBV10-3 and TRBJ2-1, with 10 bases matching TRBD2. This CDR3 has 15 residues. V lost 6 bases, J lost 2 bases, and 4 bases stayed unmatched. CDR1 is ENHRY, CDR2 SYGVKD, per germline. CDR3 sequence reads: CAIRKLAGTYNEQFF. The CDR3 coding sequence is TGTGCCATCAGGAAACTAGCGGGAACCTACAATGAGCAGTTCTTC.

The CDR3 DNA sequence: TGTGCCAGCTCACCCCTAGGACAGAGAAGGGGAAACACTGAAGCTTTCTTT. This translates into CASSPLGQRRGNTEAFF. The V and J genes are TRBV18 and TRBJ1-1, with a possible D match to TRBD1 (6 bases). Looked up from germline, CDR1 is KGHSH and CDR2 is LQKENI. The CDR3 sequence is 17 residues long. V lost 3 bases to trimming and J lost 2 bases, with 19 bases between them.

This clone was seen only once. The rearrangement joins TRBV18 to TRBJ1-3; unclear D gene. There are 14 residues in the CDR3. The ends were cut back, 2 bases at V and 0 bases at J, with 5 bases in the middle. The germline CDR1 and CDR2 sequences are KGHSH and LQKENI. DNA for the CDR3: TGTGCCAGCTCACCAAAAGGCTCTGGAAACACCATATATTTT. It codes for CASSPKGSGNTIYF.

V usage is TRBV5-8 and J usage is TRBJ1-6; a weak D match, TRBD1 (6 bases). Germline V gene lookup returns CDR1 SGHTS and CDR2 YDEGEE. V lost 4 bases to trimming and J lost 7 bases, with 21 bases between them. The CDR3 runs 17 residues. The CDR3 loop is CASSPLRGGKGNSPLHF. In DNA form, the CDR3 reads TGTGCCAGCAGCCCCCTTAGGGGGGGAAAGGGAAATTCACCCCTCCACTTT.

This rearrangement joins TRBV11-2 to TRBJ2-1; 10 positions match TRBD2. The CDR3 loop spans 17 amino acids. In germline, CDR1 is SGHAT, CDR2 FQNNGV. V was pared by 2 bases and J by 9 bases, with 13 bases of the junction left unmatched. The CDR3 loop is CASSLTRLSGRASEQFF. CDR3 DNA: TGTGCCAGCAGCTTAACCCGGCTCAGCGGGAGGGCCAGTGAGCAGTTCTTC.

The CDR3 region is CASSQEARTGFYGYTF. The CDR3 DNA is TGCGCCAGCAGCCAAGAGGCGAGAACAGGGTTCTATGGCTACACCTTC. V and J are TRBV4-1 and TRBJ1-2, with TRBD1 as a possible D gene (6 bases). From germline, CDR1 is MGHRA and CDR2 YSYEKL. Deletions cut 0 bases from V and 4 bases from J, with 15 bases between. This CDR3 has 16 amino acids.

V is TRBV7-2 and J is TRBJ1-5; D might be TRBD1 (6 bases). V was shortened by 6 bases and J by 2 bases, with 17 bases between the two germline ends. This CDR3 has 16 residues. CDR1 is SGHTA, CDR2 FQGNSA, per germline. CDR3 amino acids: CASRPTGNQGNQPQHF. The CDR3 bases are TGTGCCAGCAGACCAACAGGGAACCAGGGCAATCAGCCCCAGCATTTT.

The DNA for the CDR3 is TGTGCCAGCAGCCCCCCGACAGGGGGCTTAACCGGGGAGCTGTTTTTT. Translating it yields CASSPPTGGLTGELFF. The chain has TRBV7-9 and TRBJ2-2; 10 nucleotides align to TRBD1. Germline assignment: CDR1 SEHNR and CDR2 FQNEAQ (reference sequence). V lost 5 bases and J lost 5; bases outside the gene matches: 8. The CDR3 is 16 residues long. Full variable domain (missing parts from reference TRBV7-9 and TRBJ2-2): DTGVSQNPRHKITKRGQNVTFRCDPISEHNRLYWYRQTLGQGPEFLTYFQNEAQLEKSRLLSDRFSAERPKGSFSTLEIQRTEQGDSAMYLCASSPPTGGLTGELFFGEGSRLTVL.

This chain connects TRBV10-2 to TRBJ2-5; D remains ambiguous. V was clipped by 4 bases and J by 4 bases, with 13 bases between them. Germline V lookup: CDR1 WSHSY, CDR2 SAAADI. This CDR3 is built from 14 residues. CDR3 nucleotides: TGCGCCAGCAGTGCTACCAGAGTTGCAGAGACCCAGTACTTC. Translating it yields CASSATRVAETQYF.

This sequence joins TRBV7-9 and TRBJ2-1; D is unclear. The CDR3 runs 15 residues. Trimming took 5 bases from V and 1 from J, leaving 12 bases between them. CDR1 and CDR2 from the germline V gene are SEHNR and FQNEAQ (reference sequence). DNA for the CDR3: TGTGCCAGCAGCCAGCCCCTGGGGTCCTACAATGAGCAGTTCTTC. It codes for CASSQPLGSYNEQFF.

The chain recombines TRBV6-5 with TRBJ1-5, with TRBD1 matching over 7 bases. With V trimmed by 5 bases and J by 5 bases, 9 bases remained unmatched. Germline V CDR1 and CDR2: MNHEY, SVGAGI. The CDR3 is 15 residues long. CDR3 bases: TGTGCCAGCAGTCTTAACAGGGGAACGGATCAGCCCCAGCATTTT. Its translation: CASSLNRGTDQPQHF.

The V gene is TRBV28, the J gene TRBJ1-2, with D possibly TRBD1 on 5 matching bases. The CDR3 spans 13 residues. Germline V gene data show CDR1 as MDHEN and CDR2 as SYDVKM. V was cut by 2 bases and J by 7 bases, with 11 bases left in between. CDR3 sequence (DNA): TGTGCCAGCAGTTTAAGGGACCAGGGTGGCTACACCTTC. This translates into CASSLRDQGGYTF.

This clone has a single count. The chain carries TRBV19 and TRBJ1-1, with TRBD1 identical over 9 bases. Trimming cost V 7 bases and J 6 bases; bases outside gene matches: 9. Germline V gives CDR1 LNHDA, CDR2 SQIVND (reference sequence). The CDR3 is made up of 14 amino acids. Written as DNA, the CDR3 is TGTGCCAGTACCGTACAGGGGGCTTTCGCTGAAGCTTTCTTT. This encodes CASTVQGAFAEAFF.

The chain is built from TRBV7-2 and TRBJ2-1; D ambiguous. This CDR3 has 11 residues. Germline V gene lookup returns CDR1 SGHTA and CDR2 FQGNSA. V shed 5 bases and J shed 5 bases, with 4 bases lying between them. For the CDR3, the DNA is TGTGCCAGCAGCCCACACAATGAGCAGTTCTTC. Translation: CASSPHNEQFF.

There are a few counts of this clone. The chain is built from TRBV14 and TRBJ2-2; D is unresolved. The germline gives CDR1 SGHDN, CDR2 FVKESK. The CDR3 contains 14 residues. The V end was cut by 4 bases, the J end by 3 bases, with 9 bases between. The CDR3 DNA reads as TGTGCCAGCAGCCGTCCGCGATACACCGGGGAGCTGTTTTTT. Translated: CASSRPRYTGELFF. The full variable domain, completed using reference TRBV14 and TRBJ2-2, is EAGVTQFPSHSVIEKGQTVTLRCDPISGHDNLYWYRRVMGKEIKFLLHFVKESKQDESGMPNNRFLAERTGGTYSTLKVQPAELEDSGVYFCASSRPRYTGELFFGEGSRLTVL.

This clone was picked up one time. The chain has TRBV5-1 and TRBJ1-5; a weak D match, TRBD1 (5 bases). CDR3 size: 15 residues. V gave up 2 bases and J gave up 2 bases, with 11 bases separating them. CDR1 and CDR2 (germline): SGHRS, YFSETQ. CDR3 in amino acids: CASSLNPGRNQPQHF. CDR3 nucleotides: TGCGCCAGCAGCTTAAATCCGGGGCGCAATCAGCCCCAGCATTTT.